Listed here is a single T cell receptor (beta chain). A junction boundary mismatches the germline segment, possibly from a read error. The sample originates from a study of T cells in Graves' hyperthyroidism and ophthalmopathy. The CDR3 regions of TCR beta were amplified from RNA transcripts. HTBI primers were the set used in a first-round RT-PCR of the TCR CDR3. Using its own MiXCR run on the multiplex PCR reads, TCRdb lists one record per CDR3 protein. The profile shows 340,000 or so distinct CDR3 sequences, roughly 18% of them singletons. The clonotype originates from a woman aged 45-60 years with Graves' hyperthyroidism. Sequencing was performed on blood.

DNA for the CDR3: TGTGCTAGCAGCCCTACGGGCGACAGGCAAGAGACCCAGTACTTC. Residues: CASSPTGDRQETQYF. V gene TRBV7-7 combines with J gene TRBJ2-5, with a weak D call TRBD1 (6 bases). This CDR3 comprises 15 residues. Per the germline V gene, CDR1 is SSHAT and CDR2 is FNYEAQ (reference sequence).